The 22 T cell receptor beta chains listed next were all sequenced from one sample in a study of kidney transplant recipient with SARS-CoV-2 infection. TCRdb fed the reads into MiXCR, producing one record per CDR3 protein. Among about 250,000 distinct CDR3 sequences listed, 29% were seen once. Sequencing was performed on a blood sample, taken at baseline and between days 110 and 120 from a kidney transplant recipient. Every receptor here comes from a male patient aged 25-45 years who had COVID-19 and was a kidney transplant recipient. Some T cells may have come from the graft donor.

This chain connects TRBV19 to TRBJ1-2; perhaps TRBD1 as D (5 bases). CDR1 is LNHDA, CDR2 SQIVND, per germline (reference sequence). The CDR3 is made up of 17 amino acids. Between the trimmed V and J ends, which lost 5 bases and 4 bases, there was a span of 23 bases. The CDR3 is CASSEVVTDRKTYGYTF. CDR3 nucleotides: TGTGCCAGTAGTGAGGTAGTGACAGATCGAAAGACCTATGGCTACACCTTC.

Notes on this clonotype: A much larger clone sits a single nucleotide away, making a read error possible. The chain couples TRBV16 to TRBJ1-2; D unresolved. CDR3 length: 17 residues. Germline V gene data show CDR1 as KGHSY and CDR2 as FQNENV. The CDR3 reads CASGQNWVVRKTYGYTF. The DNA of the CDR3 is TGTGCCAGCGGCCAAAATTGGGTCGTTAGAAAGACCTATGGCTACACCTTC.

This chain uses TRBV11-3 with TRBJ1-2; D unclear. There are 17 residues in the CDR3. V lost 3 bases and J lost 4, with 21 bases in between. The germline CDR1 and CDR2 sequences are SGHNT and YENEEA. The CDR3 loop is CASSFVSDLGKTYGYTF. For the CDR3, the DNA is TGTGCCAGCAGCTTTGTAAGCGATCTCGGAAAGACCTATGGCTACACCTTC.

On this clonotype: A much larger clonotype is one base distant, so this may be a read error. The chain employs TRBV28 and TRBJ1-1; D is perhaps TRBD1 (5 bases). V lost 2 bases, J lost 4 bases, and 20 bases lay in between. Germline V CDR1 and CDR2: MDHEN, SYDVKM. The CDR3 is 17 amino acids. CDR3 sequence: CASSLLRGEEIATEAFF. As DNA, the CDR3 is TGTGCCAGCAGTTTACTTCGGGGGGAGGAGATCGCCACTGAAGCTTTCTTT.

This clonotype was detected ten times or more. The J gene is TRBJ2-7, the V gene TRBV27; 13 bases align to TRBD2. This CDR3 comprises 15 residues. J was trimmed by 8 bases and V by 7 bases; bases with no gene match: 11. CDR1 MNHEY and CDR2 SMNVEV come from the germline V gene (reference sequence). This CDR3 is CASTHLTSGRIKQYF. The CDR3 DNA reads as TGTGCCAGCACTCACTTGACTAGCGGGAGGATTAAGCAGTACTTC.

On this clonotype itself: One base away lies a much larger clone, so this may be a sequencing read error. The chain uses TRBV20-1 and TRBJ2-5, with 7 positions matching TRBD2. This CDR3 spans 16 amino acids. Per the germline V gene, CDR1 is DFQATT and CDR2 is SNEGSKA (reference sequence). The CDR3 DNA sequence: TGCAGTGCTGGAGAAGCAGCGGGACGTATCGTCGAGACCCAGTACTTC. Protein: CSAGEAAGRIVETQYF.

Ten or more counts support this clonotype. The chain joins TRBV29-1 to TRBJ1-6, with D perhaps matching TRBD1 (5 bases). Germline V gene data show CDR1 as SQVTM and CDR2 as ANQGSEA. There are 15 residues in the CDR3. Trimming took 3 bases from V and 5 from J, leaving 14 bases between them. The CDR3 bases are TGCAGCGTTGAGTCCAAGACAGATGATAATTCACCCCTCCACTTT. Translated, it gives CSVESKTDDNSPLHF.

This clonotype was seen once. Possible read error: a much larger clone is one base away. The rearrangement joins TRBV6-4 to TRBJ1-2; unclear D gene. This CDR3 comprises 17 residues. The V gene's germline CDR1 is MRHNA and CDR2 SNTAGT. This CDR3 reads CANSTMLSHGKTYGYTF. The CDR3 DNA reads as TGTGCCAACAGTACGATGCTCTCACACGGAAAGACCTATGGCTACACCTTC.

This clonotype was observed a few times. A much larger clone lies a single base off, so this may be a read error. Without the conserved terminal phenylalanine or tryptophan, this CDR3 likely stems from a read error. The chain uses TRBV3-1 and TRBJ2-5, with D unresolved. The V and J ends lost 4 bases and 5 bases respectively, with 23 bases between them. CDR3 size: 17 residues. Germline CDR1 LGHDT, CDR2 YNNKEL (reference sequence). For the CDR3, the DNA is TGTGCCAGCAGCCTCTCAGTTCCCATTTCTTTCTCTGAGACCCAGTACCTC. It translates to CASSLSVPISFSETQYL.

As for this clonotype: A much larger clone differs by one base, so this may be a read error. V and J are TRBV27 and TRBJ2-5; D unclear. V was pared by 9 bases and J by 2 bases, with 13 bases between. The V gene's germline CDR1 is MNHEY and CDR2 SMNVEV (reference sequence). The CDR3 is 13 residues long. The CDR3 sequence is CASSKELQETQYF. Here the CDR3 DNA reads TGTGCCAGTAGCAAGGAGTTACAAGAGACCCAGTACTTC.

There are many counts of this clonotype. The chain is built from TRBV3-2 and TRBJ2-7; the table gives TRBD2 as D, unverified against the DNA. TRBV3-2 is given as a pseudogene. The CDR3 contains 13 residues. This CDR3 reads CASSLQGGESPYF. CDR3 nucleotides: TGTGCCAGCAGCCTACAAGGCGGGGAGTCCCCGTACTTC.

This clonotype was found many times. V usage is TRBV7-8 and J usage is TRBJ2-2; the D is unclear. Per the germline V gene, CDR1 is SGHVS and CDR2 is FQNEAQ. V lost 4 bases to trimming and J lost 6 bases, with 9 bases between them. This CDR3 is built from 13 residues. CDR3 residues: CASSSLKAGELFF. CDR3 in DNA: TGTGCCAGCAGCTCCCTCAAGGCCGGGGAGCTGTTTTTT.

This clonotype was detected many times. The CDR3 is CSVSPTNGRNTIYF. For the CDR3, the DNA is TGCAGCGTTTCCCCGACAAACGGGAGAAACACCATATATTTT. V gene TRBV29-1 combines with J gene TRBJ1-3, with D hard to call. Trimming took 5 bases from V and 5 from J, leaving 16 bases between them. From germline, CDR1 is SQVTM and CDR2 ANQGSEA. The CDR3 runs to 14 residues. Combining the CDR3 with reference TRBV29-1 and TRBJ1-3 gives the whole variable domain SAVISQKPSRDICQRGTSLTIQCQVDSQVTMMFWYRQQPGQSLTLIATANQGSEATYESGFVIDKFPISRPNLTFSTLTVSNMSPEDSSIYLCSVSPTNGRNTIYFGEGSWLTVV.

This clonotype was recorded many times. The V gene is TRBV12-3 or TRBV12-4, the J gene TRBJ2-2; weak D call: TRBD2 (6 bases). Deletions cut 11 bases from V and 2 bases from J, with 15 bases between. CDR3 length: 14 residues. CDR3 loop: CAGTSRLNTGELFF. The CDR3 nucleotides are TGTGCCGGGACTTCCCGGCTTAACACCGGGGAGCTGTTTTTT.

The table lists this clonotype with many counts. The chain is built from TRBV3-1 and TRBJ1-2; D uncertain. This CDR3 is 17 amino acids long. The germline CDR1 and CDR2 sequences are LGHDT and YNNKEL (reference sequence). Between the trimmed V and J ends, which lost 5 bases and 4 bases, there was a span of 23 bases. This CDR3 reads CASSYRGTLRKTYGYTF. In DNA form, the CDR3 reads TGTGCCAGCAGCTACCGTGGCACCCTTCGAAAGACCTATGGCTACACCTTC.

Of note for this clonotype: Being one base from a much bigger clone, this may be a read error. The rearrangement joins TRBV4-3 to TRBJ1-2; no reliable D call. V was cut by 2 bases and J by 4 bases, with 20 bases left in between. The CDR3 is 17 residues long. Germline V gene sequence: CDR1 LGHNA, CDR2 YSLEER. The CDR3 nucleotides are TGCGCCAGCAGCCAATCTTTAGGACGTCAAAAGACCTATGGCTACACCTTC. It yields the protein CASSQSLGRQKTYGYTF.

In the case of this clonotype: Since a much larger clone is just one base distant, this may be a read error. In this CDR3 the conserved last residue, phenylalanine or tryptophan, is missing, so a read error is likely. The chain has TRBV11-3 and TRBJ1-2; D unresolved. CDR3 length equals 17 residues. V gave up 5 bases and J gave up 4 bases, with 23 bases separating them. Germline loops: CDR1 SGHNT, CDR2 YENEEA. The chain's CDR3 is CASSPCYDLGKTYGYTL. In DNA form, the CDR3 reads TGTGCCAGCAGCCCGTGTTACGATCTCGGAAAGACCTATGGCTACACCCTC.

The CDR3 DNA follows: TGTGCCAGCACGTGCATTGTCTCGCGAAAGACCTATGGCTACACCTTC. Translation gives CASTCIVSRKTYGYTF. The chain couples TRBV5-5 to TRBJ1-2; D call uncertain. Germline V CDR1 and CDR2: SGHKS, YYEKEE (reference sequence). This CDR3 is built from 16 residues. The germline V and J ends were trimmed by 6 bases and 4 bases, with 22 bases remaining between them.

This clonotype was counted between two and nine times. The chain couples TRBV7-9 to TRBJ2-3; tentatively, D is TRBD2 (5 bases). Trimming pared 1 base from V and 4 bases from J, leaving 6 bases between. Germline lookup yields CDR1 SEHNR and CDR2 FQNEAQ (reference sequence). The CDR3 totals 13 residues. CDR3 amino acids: CASSLGGSDTQYF. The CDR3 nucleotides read TGTGCCAGCAGCTTAGGAGGGTCAGATACGCAGTATTTT.

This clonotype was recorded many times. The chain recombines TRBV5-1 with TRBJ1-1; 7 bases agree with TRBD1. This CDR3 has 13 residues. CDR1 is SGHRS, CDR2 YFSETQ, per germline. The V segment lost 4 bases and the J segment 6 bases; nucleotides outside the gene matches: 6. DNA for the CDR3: TGCGCCAGCAGCCCAGGGACAGTCTCTGAAGCTTTCTTT. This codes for CASSPGTVSEAFF.

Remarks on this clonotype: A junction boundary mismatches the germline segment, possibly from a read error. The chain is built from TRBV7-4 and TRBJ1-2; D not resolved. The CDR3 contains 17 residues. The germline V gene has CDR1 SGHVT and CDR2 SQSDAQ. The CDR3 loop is CASSFRYSARKTYGCPF. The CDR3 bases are TGTGCCAGCAGCTTTAGGTATTCAGCTCGAAAGACCTATGGCTGCCCCTTC.

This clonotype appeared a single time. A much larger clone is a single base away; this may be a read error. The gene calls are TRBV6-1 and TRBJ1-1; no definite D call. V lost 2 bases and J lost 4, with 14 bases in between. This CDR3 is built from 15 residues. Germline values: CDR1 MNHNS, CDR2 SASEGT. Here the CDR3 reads CASSEFGSMSTEAFF. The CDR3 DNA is TGTGCCAGCAGTGAATTTGGCTCCATGAGCACTGAAGCTTTCTTT.